This T cell receptor (beta chain) derives from a study of patients and donors after allogeneic stem cell transplantation. The CDR3 runs to 14 residues. CDR1 and CDR2 (germline): SNHLY, FYNNEI. V was pared by 7 bases and J by 7 bases, with 8 bases of the junction left unmatched. TCRdb re-called the RT-PCR reads with MiXCR, one entry per CDR3 protein. The table has 800,000 to 1,000,000 distinct CDR3 sequences, more than 15% seen once. This sequence joins TRBV2 and TRBJ2-1, with TRBD2 identical over 9 bases. The sequenced sample consisted of blood, either unsorted or a sorted T cell fraction (not recorded which). The clonotype originates from a human donor who was either an allogeneic HSCT recipient or a stem cell or donor lymphocyte infusion donor (not recorded which). It is not recorded whose cells these are; they may come from a transplant donor. CDR3 DNA sequence: TGTGCCAGCATCGGACTAGCGCGCTCAAATGAGCAGTTCTTC. Residues: CASIGLARSNEQFF.